These 29 T cell receptor beta chains came from one sample sequenced in a study of blood T cell repertoires in COVID-19 (dated by TCRdb to the early 2020s). The receptor library was made with the immunoSEQ multiplex PCR assay. This immuneACCESS table, as held by TCRdb, lists in-frame sequences with V and J called but not all clones. Of the missing ones, under half trace to an unresolved V gene in checked studies; the others have no known cause. The sample includes approximately 270,000 clones, with around 90% observed a single time. Of the sample, 0.95% to 1.5% is held by the ten largest clones. The sequenced sample was PBMCs or T cells enriched from blood (not recorded which). The source is a human donor in a cohort exposed to, infected with or recovered from COVID-19 (not recorded which). The donor label of this sample is uncertain.

The rearrangement uses TRBV13 and TRBJ1-1; D unresolved. The CDR3 covers 15 residues. CDR1 and CDR2 (germline): PRHDT, FYEKMQ (reference sequence). V was shortened by 0 bases and J by 4 bases, with 12 bases between the two germline ends. CDR3 sequence: CASSLGLGWSTEAFF. CDR3 sequence (DNA): TGTGCCAGCAGCTTAGGTCTCGGTTGGAGCACTGAAGCTTTCTTT.

The genes are TRBV7-9 and TRBJ1-2; D remains unclear. This CDR3 region has 16 residues. CDR1 SEHNR and CDR2 FQNEAQ come from the germline V gene (reference sequence). Trimming cost V 1 base and J 2 bases, with 14 bases left between them. CDR3 bases: TGTGCCAGCAGCTTAGTAGCTCAGCCTAGGAACTATGGCTACACCTTC. This sequence encodes CASSLVAQPRNYGYTF.

The chain has TRBV29-1 and TRBJ2-3; 7 bases agree with TRBD1. This CDR3 has 14 amino acids. The V and J ends lost 6 bases and 0 bases, in that order; junction bases with no gene match: 6. Germline V gene data show CDR1 as SQVTM and CDR2 as ANQGSEA. The DNA for the CDR3 is TGCAGCGTGACCGGGACAGTGAGCACAGATACGCAGTATTTT. It codes for CSVTGTVSTDTQYF.

The chain carries TRBV19 and TRBJ1-5; possibly TRBD1 for D (6 bases). The V and J ends lost 10 bases and 6 bases respectively, with 19 bases between them. This CDR3 spans 14 amino acids. Germline CDR1 LNHDA, CDR2 SQIVND (reference sequence). CDR3 sequence: CATSPSGEPQPQHF. The DNA for the CDR3 is TGTGCCACCTCGCCCTCAGGGGAGCCTCAGCCCCAGCATTTT.

V usage is TRBV6-1 and J usage is TRBJ2-3, with D unresolved. There are 12 residues in the CDR3. Germline V CDR1 and CDR2: MNHNS, SASEGT. V lost 2 bases, J lost 5 bases, and 5 bases lay in between. The CDR3 bases are TGTGCCAGCAGTGAACTCGGAGATACGCAGTATTTT. The encoded protein is CASSELGDTQYF.

This sequence joins TRBV4-1 and TRBJ1-1, with a weak D call TRBD1 (5 bases). There are 11 residues in the CDR3. Germline lookup yields CDR1 MGHRA and CDR2 YSYEKL. Trimming shortened V by 8 bases and J by 3 bases, and 7 bases separated the two germline ends. The CDR3 nucleotides are TGCGCCAGCGCGACAGACACTGAAGCTTTCTTT. This encodes CASATDTEAFF.

CDR3: CASSLGGVSEAFF. The DNA for the CDR3 is TGTGCCAGCAGTCTAGGGGGCGTCTCTGAAGCTTTCTTT. V usage is TRBV6-2 or TRBV6-3 and J usage is TRBJ1-1; 7 bases are shared with TRBD1. The V segment lost 5 bases and the J segment 6 bases; nucleotides outside the gene matches: 6. Germline V gene lookup returns CDR1 MNHEY and CDR2 SVGEGT. This CDR3 has 13 amino acids.

The chain has TRBV19 and TRBJ1-1, with 7 bases lining up with TRBD1. The V gene's germline CDR1 is LNHDA and CDR2 SQIVND (reference sequence). The CDR3 has 18 amino acids. The V segment lost 7 bases and the J segment 4 bases; nucleotides outside the gene matches: 21. CDR3 region: CASIAQDRFRGWSTEAFF. CDR3 nucleotides: TGTGCCAGTATCGCCCAGGACAGGTTTCGTGGATGGAGCACTGAAGCTTTCTTT.

This chain uses TRBV11-3 with TRBJ1-1; no clear D gene. Germline CDR1 and CDR2: SGHNT and YENEEA. The length of the CDR3 is 16 residues. The ends were cut back, 1 base at V and 4 bases at J, with 16 bases in the middle. CDR3 region: CASSLALPGLVTEAFF. As DNA, the CDR3 is TGTGCCAGCAGCTTAGCGCTGCCGGGGTTGGTCACTGAAGCTTTCTTT.

CDR3 DNA sequence: TGTGCCAGTAGTACGGGTCTCAAACAGCCCCAGCATTTT. Translating it yields CASSTGLKQPQHF. This rearrangement joins TRBV19 to TRBJ1-5; no clear D gene. CDR1 and CDR2 from the germline V gene are LNHDA and SQIVND (reference sequence). There are 13 residues in the CDR3. V was clipped by 4 bases and J by 7 bases, with 11 bases between them.

This clone was found once. The chain joins TRBV4-1 to TRBJ2-7; 11 positions agree with TRBD1. CDR3 length: 16 residues. Trimming at V came to 0 bases and at J to 3 bases, leaving 4 bases not matched to a gene. Germline V gene lookup returns CDR1 MGHRA and CDR2 YSYEKL. The CDR3: CASSQESDRGHYEQYF. The CDR3 bases are TGCGCCAGCAGCCAAGAATCGGACAGGGGGCACTACGAGCAGTACTTC.

V is TRBV27 and J is TRBJ1-4; 7 bases map to TRBD1. CDR3 length: 16 amino acids. V shed 6 bases, J shed 3 bases, and the junction held 10 bases outside the gene matches. CDR1 and CDR2 from the germline V gene are MNHEY and SMNVEV (reference sequence). The CDR3 protein is CASSPNRQGANEKLFF. CDR3 nucleotide sequence: TGTGCCAGCAGCCCAAACCGACAGGGAGCTAATGAAAAACTGTTTTTT.

The rearrangement links TRBV24-1 to TRBJ2-7, with 9 nucleotides matching TRBD1. This CDR3 is 17 amino acids long. Per germline, CDR1 KGHDR and CDR2 SFDVKD. V gave up 4 bases and J gave up 3 bases; unmatched junction bases: 12. CDR3 in DNA: TGTGCCACCAGTGACCGGCTCCCGGGACAGGGACACTACGAGCAGTACTTC. Its translation is CATSDRLPGQGHYEQYF.

CDR3 coding DNA: TGCGCCAGCAGCCCTAGCGGGGCAGAGACCCAGTACTTC. Encoded protein: CASSPSGAETQYF. The chain couples TRBV5-1 to TRBJ2-5, with TRBD2 matching 9 bases. In germline, CDR1 is SGHRS, CDR2 YFSETQ. This CDR3 region has 13 residues. Unmatched junction bases numbered 2, after V lost 4 bases and J lost 4 bases.

V usage is TRBV2 and J usage is TRBJ2-3, with 8 bases lining up with TRBD2. Germline trimming cut 2 bases from V and 3 bases from J; bases unmatched to any gene: 13. The germline CDR1 and CDR2 sequences are SNHLY and FYNNEI. The CDR3 has 18 residues. In DNA form, the CDR3 reads TGTGCCAGCAGTGAAAACTTGGGACTAGGGGCCAGGACAGATACGCAGTATTTT. It yields the protein CASSENLGLGARTDTQYF.

V usage is TRBV7-2 and J usage is TRBJ2-3; perhaps TRBD1 as D (6 bases). CDR1 SGHTA and CDR2 FQGNSA come from the germline V gene. V was cut by 5 bases and J by 2 bases, with 14 bases left in between. The CDR3 has 15 residues. This chain's CDR3 is CASSPLGAVTDTQYF. The CDR3 DNA reads as TGTGCCAGCAGCCCTCTGGGGGCGGTCACAGATACGCAGTATTTT.

This chain links TRBV27 with TRBJ1-1; D may be TRBD1 (6 bases). The V end was cut by 5 bases, the J end by 10 bases, with 20 bases between. There are 14 residues in the CDR3. Germline CDR1 and CDR2: MNHEY and SMNVEV (reference sequence). CDR3 in amino acids: CASSISQGQELAFF. DNA of the CDR3: TGTGCCAGCAGTATCTCACAGGGTCAGGAGTTAGCTTTCTTT.

The chain combines TRBV3-1 (or the pseudogene TRBV3-2) with TRBJ2-1; D is possibly TRBD2 (7 bases). CDR1 and CDR2 from the germline V gene are LGHDT and YNNKEL (reference sequence). The CDR3 runs to 16 residues. The V end was cut by 0 bases, the J end by 0 bases, with 9 bases between. This chain's CDR3 is CASSQEGGASYNEQFF. CDR3 sequence (DNA): TGTGCCAGCAGCCAAGAGGGGGGGGCCTCCTACAATGAGCAGTTCTTC.

The chain employs TRBV27 and TRBJ2-5; 7 positions match TRBD2. This CDR3 has 14 amino acids. Germline V gene lookup returns CDR1 MNHEY and CDR2 SMNVEV (reference sequence). V dropped 6 bases and J dropped 2; count of bases not matched to a gene: 6. The CDR3 loop reads CASRRAGVQETQYF. The DNA for the CDR3 is TGTGCCAGCAGGAGGGCGGGGGTACAAGAGACCCAGTACTTC.

The rearrangement uses TRBV4-1 and TRBJ1-2; 7 bases fit TRBD1. Trimming removed 4 bases from V and 0 bases from J; junction bases left unmatched: 14. Germline values: CDR1 MGHRA, CDR2 YSYEKL. The CDR3 is made up of 18 amino acids. CDR3 region: CASSRNVGQDATNYGYTF. For the CDR3, the DNA is TGCGCCAGCAGCCGGAACGTTGGACAGGATGCGACTAACTATGGCTACACCTTC.

The chain has TRBV27 and TRBJ1-5, with D unclear. The length of the CDR3 is 19 residues. The V and J ends lost 5 bases and 0 bases respectively, with 23 bases between them. Germline V lookup: CDR1 MNHEY, CDR2 SMNVEV (reference sequence). CDR3 sequence reads: CASSLEGGRGRASNQPQHF. The DNA of the CDR3 is TGTGCCAGCAGTCTAGAGGGAGGGAGAGGAAGGGCTAGCAATCAGCCCCAGCATTTT.

This clone was seen only a few times. The gene calls are TRBV29-1 and TRBJ2-1; possible D gene TRBD2, 7 bases. The CDR3 is 15 residues long. The germline V gene encodes CDR1 SQVTM and CDR2 ANQGSEA. The V end lost 7 bases, the J end lost 0 bases, and 16 bases lay between the germline ends. CDR3 coding DNA: TGCAGCGGCCAAGGGGGGGGCCGCTCCTACAATGAGCAGTTCTTC. This gives the protein CSGQGGGRSYNEQFF.

The rearrangement uses TRBV27 and TRBJ1-6; TRBD1 agrees at 9 bases. After removal of 7 bases from V and 6 bases from J, the junction contained 4 bases not matched to a gene. Germline values: CDR1 MNHEY, CDR2 SMNVEV (reference sequence). The CDR3 spans 14 residues. CDR3 residues: CASTPGQGNSPLHF. CDR3 bases: TGTGCCAGCACCCCGGGACAGGGTAATTCACCCCTCCACTTT.

V usage is TRBV6-2 or TRBV6-3 and J usage is TRBJ2-5; D possibly corresponds to TRBD2 (5 bases). Trimming shortened V by 4 bases and J by 2 bases, and 8 bases separated the two germline ends. Germline V gives CDR1 MNHEY, CDR2 SVGEGT. The CDR3 has 13 amino acids. The CDR3 region has the DNA TGTGCCAGCAGTTCCCGGGAACAAGAGACCCAGTACTTC. The encoded protein is CASSSREQETQYF.

The chain links TRBV9 to TRBJ2-7, with 11 bases matching TRBD2. Germline V gene sequence: CDR1 SGDLS, CDR2 YYNGEE. After removal of 3 bases from V and 3 bases from J, the junction contained 2 bases not matched to a gene. CDR3 length equals 14 residues. CDR3 region: CASSEGTSGYEQYF. CDR3 bases: TGTGCCAGCAGCGAGGGGACTAGCGGCTACGAGCAGTACTTC.

V and J are TRBV7-2 and TRBJ2-7; 7 nucleotides align to TRBD1. The CDR3 totals 15 residues. Germline CDR1 SGHTA, CDR2 FQGNSA. V shed 2 bases, J shed 3 bases, and the junction held 7 bases outside the gene matches. The CDR3 DNA is TGTGCCAGCAGCTTACCGACAGGGAAGGTCTACGAGCAGTACTTC. It encodes CASSLPTGKVYEQYF.

The chain combines TRBV5-8 with TRBJ2-3, with 14 bases identical to TRBD2. Per germline, CDR1 SGHTS and CDR2 YDEGEE. This CDR3 region has 18 residues. The J segment lost 0 bases and the V segment lost 2 bases, leaving 5 bases of the junction unmatched. The chain's CDR3 is CASSFEGTSGGSTDTQYF. CDR3 in DNA: TGTGCCAGCAGCTTTGAAGGGACTAGCGGGGGTAGCACAGATACGCAGTATTTT.

The sample holds a few counts of this clone. The chain combines TRBV11-1 with TRBJ1-1; perhaps TRBD1 as D (5 bases). This CDR3 has 15 amino acids. Germline CDR1 reads SGHAT; CDR2 reads FQDESV (reference sequence). Trimming took 4 bases from V and 1 from J, leaving 13 bases between them. The CDR3 here is CASSWGGGGNTEAFF. The CDR3 DNA sequence: TGTGCCAGCAGCTGGGGGGGAGGAGGGAACACTGAAGCTTTCTTT.

V is TRBV5-6 and J is TRBJ2-3; D might be TRBD1 (5 bases). Trimming took off 0 bases at V and 8 bases at J, with 13 bases between the two ends. CDR3 size: 14 residues. Germline-derived CDR1 and CDR2 are SGHDT and YYEEEE. DNA of the CDR3: TGTGCCAGCAGCTTGGGGGCAGAGCAGGGTACGCAGTATTTT. This translates into CASSLGAEQGTQYF.